The following is a TCR beta chain sequence with its context. The antigen is unknown. The data are from a study of T cell responses to AZD1222 COVID-19 vaccine. Study-wide results and limits: Clonal diversity may have been underestimated in mostly white British donors.

Germline V gene lookup returns CDR1 MDHEN and CDR2 SYDVKM. This CDR3 comprises 13 residues. The V gene lost 10 bases and the J gene lost 11 bases, with 23 bases spanning the gap. Here immunoSEQ multiplex PCR was the method, and the copy in TCRdb shows in-frame clones only, minus some. The sample has roughly 110,000 clones, roughly 80% seen once; the top ten hold around 9.9%. The sample in question was peripheral blood, obtained on day 0 of AZD1222 vaccination. The V call is TRBV28, the J call TRBJ1-1; no reliable D call. The clonotype comes from an adult in good health. The DNA of the CDR3 is TGTGCCATCCGAGGCAGATTACCCTTTGGGGCTTTCTTT. This encodes CAIRGRLPFGAFF.